This TCR beta chain is drawn from a study of control samples from healthy donors and cancer patients. The protocol was immunoSEQ multiplex PCR, while the TCRdb copy is restricted to in-frame clones and leaves out a portion. The table shows 90,000 to 110,000 clones, with 90% occurring only once. The receptor was isolated from a human donor in good health. The donor label of this sample is uncertain. Sequenced material: blood.

DNA of the CDR3: TGTGCCACCAGCAGTTTAGAGACCCAGTACTTC. Amino acid sequence: CATSSLETQYF. V and J are TRBV15 and TRBJ2-5; no reliable D call. V shed 3 bases and J shed 4 bases, with 3 bases lying between them. Germline CDR1 and CDR2: LNHNV and YYDKDF (reference sequence). The CDR3 is 11 residues long.